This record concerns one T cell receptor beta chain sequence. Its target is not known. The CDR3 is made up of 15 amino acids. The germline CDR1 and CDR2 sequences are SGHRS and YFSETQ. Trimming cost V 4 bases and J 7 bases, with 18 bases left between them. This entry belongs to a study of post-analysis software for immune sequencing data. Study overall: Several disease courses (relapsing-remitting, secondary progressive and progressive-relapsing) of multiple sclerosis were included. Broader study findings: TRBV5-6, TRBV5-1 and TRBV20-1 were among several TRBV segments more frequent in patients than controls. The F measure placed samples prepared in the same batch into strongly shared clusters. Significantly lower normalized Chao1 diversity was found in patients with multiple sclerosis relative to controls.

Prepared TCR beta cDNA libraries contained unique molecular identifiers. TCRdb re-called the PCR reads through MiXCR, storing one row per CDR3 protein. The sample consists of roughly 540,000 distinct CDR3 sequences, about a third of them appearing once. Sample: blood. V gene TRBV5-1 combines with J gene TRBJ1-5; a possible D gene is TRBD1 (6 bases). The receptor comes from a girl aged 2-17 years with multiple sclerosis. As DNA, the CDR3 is TGCGCCAGCAGCCCCAACACAGGGTCGGTCCAGCCCCAGCATTTT. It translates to CASSPNTGSVQPQHF.